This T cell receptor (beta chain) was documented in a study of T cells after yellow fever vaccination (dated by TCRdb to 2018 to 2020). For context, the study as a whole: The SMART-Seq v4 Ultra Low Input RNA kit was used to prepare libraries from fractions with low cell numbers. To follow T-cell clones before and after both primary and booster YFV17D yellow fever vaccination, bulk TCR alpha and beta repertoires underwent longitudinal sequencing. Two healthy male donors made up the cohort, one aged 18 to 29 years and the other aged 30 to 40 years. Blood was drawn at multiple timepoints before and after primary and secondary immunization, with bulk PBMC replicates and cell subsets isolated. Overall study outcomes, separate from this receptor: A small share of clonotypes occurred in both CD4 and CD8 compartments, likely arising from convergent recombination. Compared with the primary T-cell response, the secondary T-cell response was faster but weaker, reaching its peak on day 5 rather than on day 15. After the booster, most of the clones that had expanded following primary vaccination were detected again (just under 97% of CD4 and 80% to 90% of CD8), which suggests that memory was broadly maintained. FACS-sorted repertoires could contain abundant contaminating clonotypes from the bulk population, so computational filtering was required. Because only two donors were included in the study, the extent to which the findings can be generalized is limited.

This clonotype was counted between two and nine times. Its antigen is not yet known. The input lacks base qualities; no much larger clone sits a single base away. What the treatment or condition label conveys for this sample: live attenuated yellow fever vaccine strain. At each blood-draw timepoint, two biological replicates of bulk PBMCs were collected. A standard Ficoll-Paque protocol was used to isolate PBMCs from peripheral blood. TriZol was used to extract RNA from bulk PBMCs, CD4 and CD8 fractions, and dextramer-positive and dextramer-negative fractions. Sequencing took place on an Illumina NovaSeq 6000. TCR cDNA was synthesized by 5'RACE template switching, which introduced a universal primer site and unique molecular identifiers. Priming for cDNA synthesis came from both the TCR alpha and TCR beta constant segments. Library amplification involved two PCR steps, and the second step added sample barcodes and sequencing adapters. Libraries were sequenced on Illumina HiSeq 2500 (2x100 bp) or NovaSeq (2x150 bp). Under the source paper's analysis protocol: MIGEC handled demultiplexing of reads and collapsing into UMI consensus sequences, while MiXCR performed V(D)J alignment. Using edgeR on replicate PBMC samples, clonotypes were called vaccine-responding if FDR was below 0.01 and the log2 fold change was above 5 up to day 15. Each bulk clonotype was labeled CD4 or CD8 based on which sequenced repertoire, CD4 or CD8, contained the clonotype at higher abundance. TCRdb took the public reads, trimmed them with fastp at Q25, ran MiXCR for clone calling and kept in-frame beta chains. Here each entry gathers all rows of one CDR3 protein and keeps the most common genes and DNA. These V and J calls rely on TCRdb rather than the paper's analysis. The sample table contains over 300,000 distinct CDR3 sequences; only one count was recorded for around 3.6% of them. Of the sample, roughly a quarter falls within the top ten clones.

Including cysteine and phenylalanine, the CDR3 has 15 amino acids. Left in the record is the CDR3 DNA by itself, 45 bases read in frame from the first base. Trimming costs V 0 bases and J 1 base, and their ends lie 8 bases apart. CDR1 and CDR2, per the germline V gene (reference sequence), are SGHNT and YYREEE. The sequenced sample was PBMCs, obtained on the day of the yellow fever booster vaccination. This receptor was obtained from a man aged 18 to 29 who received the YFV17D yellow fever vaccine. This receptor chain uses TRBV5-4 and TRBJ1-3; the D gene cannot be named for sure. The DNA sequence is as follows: TGTGCCAGCAGCTTGGATCGTATGTCTGGAAACACCATATATTTT. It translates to CASSLDRMSGNTIYF.